This entry is about one TCR beta chain. Per the authors' pipeline: The assay estimated nucleated cells by amplifying reference gene primers. Sequencing was performed with immunoSEQ multiplex PCR; in TCRdb, only in-frame clones are kept and a portion is missing. That table gives V, J and clone size, and the DNA gave D and trimming. The repertoire has around 82,000 clones, approximately 86% of them found once; the top ten carry around 6%. This sample is part of a study of blood T cell repertoires in COVID-19. About the research overall: Samples taken during acute and convalescent COVID-19 were collected in the United States, Italy and Spain. T cells, B-cell-depleted T cells, or PBMCs supplied cDNA or gDNA.

The CDR3 runs to 13 residues. Germline CDR1 and CDR2: MNHNY and SVGAGI (reference sequence). Germline trimming cut 8 bases from V and 2 bases from J; bases unmatched to any gene: 5. The sequence was obtained from a man at least 80 years old with COVID-19, enrolled during active disease. This chain uses TRBV6-6 with TRBJ2-5; 7 bases fit TRBD1. The sequenced material came from peripheral blood. This CDR3 is CASQGQQQETQYF. The CDR3 DNA is TGTGCCAGCCAGGGACAGCAGCAAGAGACCCAGTACTTC.